What follows are 13 T cell receptor beta chains derived from one specimen sequenced in a study of graft-versus-host responses after intestinal transplantation. Method: immunoSEQ multiplex PCR; TCRdb's copy keeps in-frame clones and lacks some. The data contain about 12,000 clones, 85% to 95% of them seen just once; the ten biggest clones take up more than 20%. Sample: PBMCs, taken 109 days after intestinal transplant. These receptors all stem from a human patient who received an intestinal transplant, so some T cells may come from the graft donor.

V gene TRBV2 combines with J gene TRBJ2-1; 7 bases agree with TRBD1. Germline assignment: CDR1 SNHLY and CDR2 FYNNEI. This CDR3 contains 14 residues. V was pared by 7 bases and J by 2 bases, with 5 bases of the junction left unmatched. This CDR3 reads CASTDRDPYNEQFF. The CDR3 bases are TGTGCCAGCACCGACAGGGACCCCTACAATGAGCAGTTCTTC.

This clone came up a few times. This sequence joins TRBV6-6 and TRBJ2-7; D possibly corresponds to TRBD1 (6 bases). This CDR3 contains 14 residues. Between the trimmed V and J ends, which lost 5 bases and 2 bases, there was a span of 13 bases. CDR1 is MNHNY and CDR2 is SVGAGI in the germline V gene (reference sequence). The DNA of the CDR3 is TGTGCCAGCAGTCAGGGGTTATGGCCCTACGAGCAGTACTTC. Amino acid sequence: CASSQGLWPYEQYF.

By its share, this clone is hyperexpanded. The chain has TRBV18 and TRBJ2-7, with a possible D match to TRBD2 (5 bases). Germline V lookup: CDR1 KGHSH, CDR2 LQKENI. V was trimmed by 4 bases and J by 2 bases, leaving 12 bases between them. The CDR3 totals 14 residues. The CDR3 DNA sequence: TGTGCCAGCTCACACCCGGGAAGACCCTACGAGCAGTACTTC. It codes for CASSHPGRPYEQYF.

This clone was seen a handful of times. The rearrangement uses TRBV5-1 and TRBJ2-1; no clear D gene. In germline, CDR1 is SGHRS, CDR2 YFSETQ. This CDR3 comprises 18 residues. V was trimmed by 0 bases and J by 2 bases, leaving 18 bases between them. In DNA form, the CDR3 reads TGCGCCAGCAGCTTGGGCCCATCCATCGGTCTCACCTACAATGAGCAGTTCTTC. Its translation is CASSLGPSIGLTYNEQFF. Full variable domain (outside the CDR3, taken from reference TRBV5-1 and TRBJ2-1): KAGVTQTPRYLIKTRGQQVTLSCSPISGHRSVSWYQQTPGQGLQFLFEYFSETQRNKGNFPGRFSGRQFSNSRSEMNVSTLELGDSALYLCASSLGPSIGLTYNEQFFGPGTRLTVL.

The CDR3 DNA sequence: TGTGCCAGCAGCTTAGGGGACAGTTCCTACGAGCAGTACTTC. Amino acid sequence: CASSLGDSSYEQYF. V and J are TRBV13 and TRBJ2-7, with D tentatively TRBD1 (6 bases). The CDR3 length is 14 residues. V lost 0 bases and J 1 base, leaving 7 bases between the germline ends. Germline CDR1 and CDR2: PRHDT and FYEKMQ (reference sequence).

V gene TRBV10-2 combines with J gene TRBJ2-2, with 13 bases fitting TRBD2. The CDR3 totals 15 residues. The V and J ends lost 6 bases and 7 bases, in that order; junction bases with no gene match: 5. Looked up from germline, CDR1 is WSHSY and CDR2 is SAAADI. CDR3 protein: CASSSGTSGVGELFF. CDR3 DNA: TGCGCCAGCAGCTCCGGGACTAGCGGGGTCGGGGAGCTGTTTTTT.

By share, this clone ranks as large. This sequence joins TRBV10-2 and TRBJ2-1; D gene unclear. V lost 7 bases and J 0 bases, leaving 13 bases between the germline ends. Germline V gene lookup returns CDR1 WSHSY and CDR2 SAAADI. The CDR3 covers 15 residues. The CDR3 loop is CASMVGPPSYNEQFF. The CDR3, as DNA: TGCGCCAGCATGGTCGGCCCGCCCTCCTACAATGAGCAGTTCTTC.

The CDR3: CATSATGTGGETQYF. The DNA of the CDR3 is TGTGCCACCAGCGCTACCGGGACAGGGGGCGAGACCCAGTACTTC. The gene calls are TRBV15 and TRBJ2-5; 12 bases are shared with TRBD1. V gave up 5 bases and J gave up 5 bases; unmatched junction bases: 6. This CDR3 region has 15 residues. Germline V CDR1 and CDR2: LNHNV, YYDKDF (reference sequence). The full variable domain, rest sourced from reference TRBV15 and TRBJ2-5, is DAMVIQNPRYQVTQFGKPVTLSCSQTLNHNVMYWYQQKSSQAPKLLFHYYDKDFNNEADTPDNFQSRRPNTSFCFLDIRSPGLGDTAMYLCATSATGTGGETQYFGPGTRLLVL.

The genes are TRBV15 and TRBJ2-1; D might be TRBD1 or TRBD2, each matching 5 bases. CDR1 LNHNV and CDR2 YYDKDF come from the germline V gene (reference sequence). The CDR3 consists of 14 residues. V was clipped by 5 bases and J by 8 bases, with 16 bases between them. This chain's CDR3 is CATSHIRGADEQFF. The DNA of the CDR3 is TGTGCCACCAGCCATATTCGAGGGGCCGATGAGCAGTTCTTC.

The chain links TRBV7-9 to TRBJ2-1; TRBD1 matches 7 bases. The CDR3 covers 15 residues. V was clipped by 0 bases and J by 4 bases; unmatched bases: 3. The germline V gene has CDR1 SEHNR and CDR2 FQNEAQ (reference sequence). CDR3: CASSLAAQGYNEQFF. The CDR3 DNA reads TGTGCCAGCAGCTTAGCGGCACAGGGGTACAATGAGCAGTTCTTC.

The chain employs TRBV6-5 and TRBJ1-2, with D unresolved. Trimming removed 2 bases at V and 8 bases at J, with 12 bases between. Germline values: CDR1 MNHEY, CDR2 SVGAGI. The CDR3 loop spans 13 amino acids. The CDR3, as DNA: TGTGCCAGCAGTTACCCTTCCCAGGTGGGCTACACCTTC. Translation gives CASSYPSQVGYTF.

With regard to this clone: The sample contains more than one DNA sequence encoding this CDR3. The chain couples TRBV15 to TRBJ2-1; D perhaps matches TRBD1 (5 bases). V dropped 0 bases and J dropped 0 bases, with 15 bases sitting between them. The germline V gene has CDR1 LNHNV and CDR2 YYDKDF (reference sequence). The CDR3 totals 18 residues. Here the CDR3 reads CATSRELIGRDSYNEQFF. The CDR3 nucleotides are TGTGCCACCAGCAGAGAATTAATCGGCAGGGACTCCTACAATGAGCAGTTCTTC. Drawing the rest from reference TRBV15 and TRBJ2-1, the complete variable domain is DAMVIQNPRYQVTQFGKPVTLSCSQTLNHNVMYWYQQKSSQAPKLLFHYYDKDFNNEADTPDNFQSRRPNTSFCFLDIRSPGLGDTAMYLCATSRELIGRDSYNEQFFGPGTRLTVL.

The CDR3 is CASRTGPNTEAFF. CDR3 sequence (DNA): TGTGCCAGCAGAACGGGCCCGAACACTGAAGCTTTCTTT. The chain is built from TRBV2 and TRBJ1-1; unclear D gene. The CDR3 loop spans 13 amino acids. Germline V lookup: CDR1 SNHLY, CDR2 FYNNEI. Trimming cost V 6 bases and J 1 base, with 9 bases left between them.